This record covers a single TCR beta chain. Its antigen is not known. Using constant-segment primers, 5'RACE produced TCR alpha and TCR beta cDNA libraries carrying sample barcodes and UMIs. TCRdb fed the 5' RACE reads into MiXCR, producing one record per CDR3 protein. The table records 240,000 or so distinct CDR3 sequences, over 8.5% of them present only once. This entry is derived from a study of T-cell memory formation after mild COVID-19. Background on the study: TCR clusters were largely donor specific. Study results and limitations: In pre-infection memory, a portion of responding clones appeared, which suggested that cross-reactive memory joined. Confirmation of SARS-CoV-2 specificity was lacking for second-wave clones peaking day 37.

The TCR originated in a man in his late teens or twenties who had mild COVID-19 (a few samples of this study predate the infection). Cell type and time point are not known. The sequencing input was PBMCs or a T cell subset sorted from them (not recorded which).

CDR3 sequence: CASSTTGVGGTDTQYF. The CDR3, as DNA: TGCGCCAGCAGCACCACAGGGGTTGGGGGCACAGATACGCAGTATTTT. This chain connects TRBV5-1 to TRBJ2-3; TRBD1 agrees at 7 bases. The V gene's germline CDR1 is SGHRS and CDR2 YFSETQ. V was clipped by 4 bases and J by 1 base; unmatched bases: 9. This CDR3 has 16 residues. The full variable domain, its missing parts supplied by reference TRBV5-1 and TRBJ2-3, is KAGVTQTPRYLIKTRGQQVTLSCSPISGHRSVSWYQQTPGQGLQFLFEYFSETQRNKGNFPGRFSGRQFSNSRSEMNVSTLELGDSALYLCASSTTGVGGTDTQYFGPGTRLTVL.